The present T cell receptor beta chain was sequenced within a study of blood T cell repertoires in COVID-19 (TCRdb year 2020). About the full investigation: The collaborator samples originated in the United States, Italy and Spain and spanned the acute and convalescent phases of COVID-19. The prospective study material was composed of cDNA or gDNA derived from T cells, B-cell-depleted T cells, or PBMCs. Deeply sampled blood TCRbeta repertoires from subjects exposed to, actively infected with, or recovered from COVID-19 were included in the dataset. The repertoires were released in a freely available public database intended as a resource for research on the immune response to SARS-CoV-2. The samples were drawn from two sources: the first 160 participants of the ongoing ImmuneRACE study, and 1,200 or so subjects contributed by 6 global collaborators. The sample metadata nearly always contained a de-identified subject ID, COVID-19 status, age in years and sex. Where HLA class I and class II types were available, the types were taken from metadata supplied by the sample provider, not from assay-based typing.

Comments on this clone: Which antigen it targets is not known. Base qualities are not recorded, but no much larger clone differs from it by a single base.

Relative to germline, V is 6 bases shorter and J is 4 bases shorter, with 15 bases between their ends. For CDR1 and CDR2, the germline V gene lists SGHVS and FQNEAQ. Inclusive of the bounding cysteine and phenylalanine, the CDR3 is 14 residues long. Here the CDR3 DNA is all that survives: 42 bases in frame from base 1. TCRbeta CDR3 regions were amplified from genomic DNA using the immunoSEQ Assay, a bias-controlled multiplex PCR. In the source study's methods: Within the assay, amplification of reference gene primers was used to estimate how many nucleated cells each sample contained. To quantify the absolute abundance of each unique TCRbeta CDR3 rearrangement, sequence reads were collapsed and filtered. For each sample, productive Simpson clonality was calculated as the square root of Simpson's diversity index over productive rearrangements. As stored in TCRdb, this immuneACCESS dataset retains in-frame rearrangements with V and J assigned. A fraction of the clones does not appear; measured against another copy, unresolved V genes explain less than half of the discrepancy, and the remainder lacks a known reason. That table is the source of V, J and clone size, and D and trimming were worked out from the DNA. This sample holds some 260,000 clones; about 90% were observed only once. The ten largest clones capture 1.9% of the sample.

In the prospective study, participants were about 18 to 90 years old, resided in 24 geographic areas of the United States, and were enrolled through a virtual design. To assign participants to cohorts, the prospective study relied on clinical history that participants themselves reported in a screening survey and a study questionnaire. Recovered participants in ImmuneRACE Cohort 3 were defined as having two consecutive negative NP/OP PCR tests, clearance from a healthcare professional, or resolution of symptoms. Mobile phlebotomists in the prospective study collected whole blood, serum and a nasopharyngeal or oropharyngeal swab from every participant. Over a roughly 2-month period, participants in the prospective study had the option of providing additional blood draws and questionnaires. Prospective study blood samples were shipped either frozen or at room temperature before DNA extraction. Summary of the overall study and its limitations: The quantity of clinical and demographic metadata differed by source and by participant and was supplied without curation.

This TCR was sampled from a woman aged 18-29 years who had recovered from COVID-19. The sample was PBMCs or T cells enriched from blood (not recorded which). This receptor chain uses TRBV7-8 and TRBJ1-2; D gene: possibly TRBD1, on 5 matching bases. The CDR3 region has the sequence CASRSLRGSYGYTF. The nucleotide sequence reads TGTGCCAGCAGGTCGCTTAGGGGATCCTATGGCTACACCTTC.